A selection of T cell receptor beta chains follows, all from one sample in a study of OX40 agonist ivuxolimab in advanced cancers. Sequenced by immunoSEQ multiplex PCR; TCRdb stores in-frame clones only, minus some. The data hold around 38,000 clones, with under 85% observed a single time. The sequences come from CD4+ or CD8+ T cells sorted from blood, collected in a trial of the OX40 agonist ivuxolimab. Every receptor here comes from an adult with an advanced solid tumor such as melanoma, head and neck, liver or kidney cancer. Both conserved end residues are part of each CDR3. A D gene is named only where the DNA matches it firmly. Rows may omit the clone size; those that give it use once, few, many or a size class.

d_gene: TRBD1
v_gene: TRBV2
abundance: .
j_gene: TRBJ2-4
CDR3aa: CASSFSGTGVAGNIQYF
CDR3nt: TGTGCCAGCAGTTTCTCCGGGACAGGGGTCGCCGGAAACATTCAGTACTTC

d_gene: .
v_gene: TRBV28
abundance: once
j_gene: TRBJ1-4
CDR3aa: CASATNEKLFF
CDR3nt: TGTGCCAGCGCAACTAATGAAAAACTGTTTTTT

d_gene: .
v_gene: TRBV21-1
abundance: .
j_gene: TRBJ2-3
CDR3aa: CASSLHIATVIDTQYF
CDR3nt: TGTGCCAGCAGTCTCCACATAGCTACAGTCATAGATACGCAGTATTTT

d_gene: TRBD1
v_gene: TRBV6-5
abundance: .
j_gene: TRBJ1-2
CDR3aa: CASSYQGANGYTF
CDR3nt: TGTGCCAGCAGTTACCAGGGGGCGAATGGCTACACCTTC

d_gene: TRBD2
v_gene: TRBV30
abundance: .
j_gene: TRBJ2-1
CDR3aa: CAWREGGYNEQFF
CDR3nt: TGTGCCTGGAGGGAGGGAGGGTACAATGAGCAGTTCTTC

d_gene: TRBD2
v_gene: TRBV19
abundance: .
j_gene: TRBJ2-1
CDR3aa: CASSLGLAGTSEQFF
CDR3nt: TGTGCCAGTAGCCTCGGTCTAGCGGGAACGAGTGAGCAGTTCTTC

d_gene: .
v_gene: TRBV7-6
abundance: few
j_gene: TRBJ2-2
CDR3aa: CASSLRQGERFF
CDR3nt: TGTGCCAGCAGCTTGAGGCAAGGCGAAAGGTTTTTT

d_gene: .
v_gene: TRBV6-5
abundance: .
j_gene: TRBJ1-5
CDR3aa: CASSYRGNQPQHF
CDR3nt: TGTGCCAGCAGTTACAGGGGCAATCAGCCCCAGCATTTT

d_gene: TRBD2
v_gene: TRBV28
abundance: once
j_gene: TRBJ2-1
CDR3aa: CASSLWASGPKGEFF
CDR3nt: TGTGCCAGCAGTTTATGGGCTAGCGGCCCCAAAGGAGAGTTCTTC

d_gene: .
v_gene: TRBV28
abundance: once
j_gene: TRBJ2-3
CDR3aa: CASQKATGLTDTQYF
CDR3nt: TGTGCCAGTCAAAAGGCGACAGGCCTCACAGATACGCAGTATTTT

d_gene: .
v_gene: TRBV7-3
abundance: .
j_gene: TRBJ1-6
CDR3aa: CASSQGPNSPLHF
CDR3nt: TGTGCCAGCAGCCAGGGCCCCAATTCACCCCTCCACTTT

d_gene: .
v_gene: TRBV28
abundance: once
j_gene: TRBJ1-5
CDR3aa: CASRSAGVNQPQHF
CDR3nt: TGTGCCAGCAGGTCGGCAGGGGTCAATCAGCCCCAGCATTTT

d_gene: .
v_gene: TRBV2
abundance: .
j_gene: TRBJ2-7
CDR3aa: CASGREYEQYF
CDR3nt: TGTGCCTCAGGAAGGGAGTACGAGCAGTACTTC

d_gene: TRBD2
v_gene: TRBV10-1
abundance: .
j_gene: TRBJ2-1
CDR3aa: CASSETLAGGPNEQFF
CDR3nt: TGCGCCAGCAGTGAGACCCTAGCGGGAGGGCCTAATGAGCAGTTCTTC

d_gene: TRBD1
v_gene: TRBV2
abundance: once
j_gene: TRBJ2-2
CDR3aa: CASTRQGGPGELFF
CDR3nt: TGTGCCAGCACGAGACAGGGGGGACCCGGGGAGCTGTTTTTT

d_gene: .
v_gene: TRBV27
abundance: few
j_gene: TRBJ1-6
CDR3aa: CASSLRHPNSPLHF
CDR3nt: TGTGCCAGCAGTCTCAGACACCCAAATTCACCCCTCCACTTT